This TCR beta chain was retrieved from a study of identical twins. The CDR3 spans 12 residues. Germline assignment: CDR1 ENHRY and CDR2 SYGVKD. The ends were cut back, 4 bases at V and 6 bases at J, with 7 bases in the middle. TCRdb re-called the 5' RACE reads with MiXCR, one entry per CDR3 protein. The sample has 690,000 or so distinct CDR3 sequences; roughly 6% are singletons. The source material was naive T cells sorted from blood. The TCR comes from a man aged 18 to 29 in good health. V gene TRBV10-3 combines with J gene TRBJ1-5; D is perhaps TRBD1 (5 bases). The CDR3 nucleotides are TGTGCCATCAGTGGGGGGGGTCAGCCCCAGCATTTT. Protein product: CAISGGGQPQHF.